This entry lists 31 T cell receptor beta chains sequenced from one sample in a study of T cell responses to AZD1222 COVID-19 vaccine. Repertoires were generated with immunoSEQ multiplex PCR, while TCRdb's copy carries only in-frame clones and drops some. The sample holds over 100,000 clones, around 85% seen once. Specimen: peripheral blood, collected 28 days after the second dose of the MenACWY control vaccine. The receptors shown here come from an adult who received the MenACWY meningococcal vaccine as a control.

The chain links TRBV5-1 to TRBJ2-2; 7 nucleotides line up with TRBD2. V was clipped by 0 bases and J by 5 bases; unmatched bases: 1. CDR3 length equals 14 residues. Looked up from germline, CDR1 is SGHRS and CDR2 is YFSETQ. CDR3 protein: CASSLGAGTGELFF. As DNA, the CDR3 is TGCGCCAGCAGCTTGGGAGCGGGGACCGGGGAGCTGTTTTTT.

The V gene is TRBV5-1, the J gene TRBJ2-5, with a possible D match to TRBD1 (6 bases). The CDR3 runs to 14 residues. Germline assignment: CDR1 SGHRS and CDR2 YFSETQ. Trimming stripped 1 base from V and 4 bases from J, with 11 bases between. CDR3 sequence (DNA): TGCGCCAGCAGCTTGACAGGGTGGAGAGAGACCCAGTACTTC. Residues: CASSLTGWRETQYF.

This chain connects TRBV3-1 (or the pseudogene TRBV3-2) to TRBJ2-2; maybe TRBD1 (5 bases). Germline V CDR1 and CDR2: LGHDT, YNNKEL (reference sequence). Trimming took 0 bases from V and 7 from J, leaving 15 bases between them. CDR3 size: 16 residues. CDR3 nucleotide sequence: TGTGCCAGCAGCCAAGAGGGCCAGGGTAAAAGCGGGGAGCTGTTTTTT. Translated: CASSQEGQGKSGELFF.

This clone showed up just once. CDR3 DNA sequence: TGTGCCAGTAGGAGGTCCGCCCTCACTGAAGCTTTCTTT. This translates into CASRRSALTEAFF. The chain links TRBV19 to TRBJ1-1; the D is unclear. This CDR3 has 13 residues. Germline loops: CDR1 LNHDA, CDR2 SQIVND (reference sequence). V lost 6 bases and J 4 bases, leaving 12 bases between the germline ends.

This sequence joins TRBV11-3 and TRBJ2-5, with 11 positions matching TRBD2. Trimming removed 3 bases from V and 2 bases from J; junction bases left unmatched: 8. The CDR3 totals 17 residues. Germline loops: CDR1 SGHNT, CDR2 YENEEA. This CDR3 reads CASSFGLAGNPQETQYF. CDR3 DNA: TGTGCCAGCAGCTTCGGACTAGCGGGCAATCCTCAAGAGACCCAGTACTTC.

The chain carries TRBV3-1 (or the pseudogene TRBV3-2) and TRBJ1-1; D is uncertain. Trimming took off 0 bases at V and 8 bases at J, with 16 bases between the two ends. Per the germline V gene, CDR1 is LGHDT and CDR2 is YNNKEL (reference sequence). The CDR3 consists of 15 residues. The DNA for the CDR3 is TGTGCCAGCAGCCAAGAATCGTCTTCTCGGGCGGAAGCTTTCTTT. It specifies CASSQESSSRAEAFF.

The CDR3 protein is CATRGGPYNEQFF. For the CDR3, the DNA is TGTGCCACCCGGGGGGGCCCCTACAATGAGCAGTTCTTC. The chain couples TRBV6-5 to TRBJ2-1; 8 nucleotides match TRBD2. The CDR3 sequence is 13 residues long. Germline V CDR1 and CDR2: MNHEY, SVGAGI. Trimming removed 10 bases from V and 2 bases from J; junction bases left unmatched: 4.

CDR3: CASSLQAAGEQYF. The CDR3 region has the DNA TGTGCCAGCAGCTTGCAGGCCGCCGGGGAGCAGTACTTC. This chain connects TRBV7-2 to TRBJ2-7; no clear D. The CDR3 runs 13 residues. CDR1 and CDR2 from the germline V gene are SGHTA and FQGNSA. V was trimmed by 3 bases and J by 7 bases, leaving 13 bases between them.

This rearrangement joins TRBV5-1 to TRBJ1-2; 8 nucleotides line up with TRBD1. The CDR3 has 14 amino acids. Germline V lookup: CDR1 SGHRS, CDR2 YFSETQ. The V and J ends lost 4 bases and 7 bases, in that order; junction bases with no gene match: 9. The CDR3 reads CASSTTGGEVGYTF. CDR3 DNA: TGCGCCAGCAGCACCACAGGGGGGGAGGTTGGCTACACCTTC. Filled out from reference TRBV5-1 and TRBJ1-2, the complete variable domain reads KAGVTQTPRYLIKTRGQQVTLSCSPISGHRSVSWYQQTPGQGLQFLFEYFSETQRNKGNFPGRFSGRQFSNSRSEMNVSTLELGDSALYLCASSTTGGEVGYTFGSGTRLTVV.

This sequence joins TRBV7-3 and TRBJ1-2; weak D call: TRBD1 (5 bases). The length of the CDR3 is 14 residues. Germline CDR1 is SGHTA and CDR2 is FQGTGA. V was cut by 5 bases and J by 7 bases, with 17 bases left in between. The CDR3 region is CASSPSPGGLGYTF. The CDR3 DNA reads TGTGCCAGCAGCCCCTCGCCCGGGGGTCTTGGCTACACCTTC.

This chain links TRBV2 with TRBJ2-3, with a weak D call TRBD2 (6 bases). V was shortened by 6 bases and J by 6 bases, with 13 bases between the two germline ends. This CDR3 has 13 residues. Germline lookup yields CDR1 SNHLY and CDR2 FYNNEI. Written as DNA, the CDR3 is TGTGCCAGCAGCCTGGGACTTCTCGATACGCAGTATTTT. It codes for CASSLGLLDTQYF. Full variable domain (rest looked up from reference TRBV2 and TRBJ2-3): EPEVTQTPSHQVTQMGQEVILRCVPISNHLYFYWYRQILGQKVEFLVSFYNNEISEKSEIFDDQFSVERPDGSNFTLKIRSTKLEDSAMYFCASSLGLLDTQYFGPGTRLTVL.

This clone was seen more than once but under ten times. V and J are TRBV6-6 and TRBJ1-5, with no clear D. V gave up 6 bases and J gave up 4 bases, with 19 bases separating them. This CDR3 spans 16 amino acids. The V gene's germline CDR1 is MNHNY and CDR2 SVGAGI (reference sequence). The CDR3 region is CASSHPAGKWNQPQHF. CDR3 sequence (DNA): TGTGCCAGCAGCCACCCGGCGGGCAAGTGGAATCAGCCCCAGCATTTT.

V gene TRBV6-4 combines with J gene TRBJ2-7; 7 nucleotides agree with TRBD1. CDR1 is MRHNA and CDR2 is SNTAGT in the germline V gene. J gave up 3 bases and V 6 bases, and 11 bases lay outside the gene matches. The CDR3 sequence is 15 residues long. CDR3 residues: CASSKEQGLVYEQYF. For the CDR3, the DNA is TGTGCCAGCAGCAAAGAACAGGGGCTCGTCTACGAGCAGTACTTC.

This clone showed up many times. The genes are TRBV5-4 and TRBJ1-2; D remains ambiguous. The germline V gene has CDR1 SGHNT and CDR2 YYREEE (reference sequence). CDR3 length: 13 residues. Deletions cut 3 bases from V and 6 bases from J, with 12 bases between. The CDR3 sequence is CASSSRFRDGYTF. The CDR3 DNA follows: TGTGCCAGCAGCTCTAGGTTCCGAGATGGCTACACCTTC.

The V call is TRBV7-2, the J call TRBJ1-4; no definite D call. Per germline, CDR1 SGHTA and CDR2 FQGNSA. The V and J ends lost 0 bases and 7 bases respectively, with 6 bases between them. The CDR3 length is 13 residues. CDR3 bases: TGTGCCAGCAGCTTAGCCCCGGGTGAAAAACTGTTTTTT. Protein: CASSLAPGEKLFF. Combining the CDR3 with reference TRBV7-2 and TRBJ1-4 gives the whole variable domain GAGVSQSPSNKVTEKGKDVELRCDPISGHTALYWYRQSLGQGLEFLIYFQGNSAPDKSGLPSDRFSAERTGGSVSTLTIQRTQQEDSAVYLCASSLAPGEKLFFGSGTQLSVL.

The chain links TRBV9 to TRBJ1-4; the D gene is possibly TRBD1 (6 bases). V was trimmed by 3 bases and J by 8 bases, leaving 20 bases between them. The germline V gene encodes CDR1 SGDLS and CDR2 YYNGEE. CDR3 size: 16 residues. CDR3 in DNA: TGTGCCAGCAGCGCGAGCCGGGGGCAGATAGGGGAAAAACTGTTTTTT. This gives the protein CASSASRGQIGEKLFF.

The gene calls are TRBV28 and TRBJ2-3; D is ambiguous. V shed 4 bases and J shed 6 bases, with 5 bases lying between them. Germline CDR1 is MDHEN and CDR2 is SYDVKM. This CDR3 is 11 amino acids long. DNA of the CDR3: TGTGCCAGCAGTTGGGTGGATACGCAGTATTTT. Translating it yields CASSWVDTQYF.

Only one count was recorded for this clone. V and J are TRBV19 and TRBJ1-2, with D possibly matching TRBD1 (5 bases). Germline V gene lookup returns CDR1 LNHDA and CDR2 SQIVND (reference sequence). Trimming took off 4 bases at V and 3 bases at J, with 9 bases between the two ends. This CDR3 comprises 13 residues. CDR3 DNA: TGTGCCAGTAGTACAGGGCTCGACTATGGCTACACCTTC. It specifies CASSTGLDYGYTF. Combining the CDR3 with reference TRBV19 and TRBJ1-2 gives the whole variable domain DGGITQSPKYLFRKEGQNVTLSCEQNLNHDAMYWYRQDPGQGLRLIYYSQIVNDFQKGDIAEGYSVSREKKESFPLTVTSAQKNPTAFYLCASSTGLDYGYTFGSGTRLTVV.

The gene calls are TRBV19 and TRBJ2-5, with unresolved D. This CDR3 has 13 residues. The V end lost 6 bases, the J end lost 4 bases, and 12 bases lay between the germline ends. Germline loops: CDR1 LNHDA, CDR2 SQIVND (reference sequence). The CDR3 protein is CASRPPTRETQYF. CDR3 in DNA: TGTGCCAGTAGACCTCCCACCCGAGAGACCCAGTACTTC.

The rearrangement uses TRBV7-2 and TRBJ2-5; D uncertain. The CDR3 runs 14 residues. V was shortened by 4 bases and J by 2 bases, with 11 bases between the two germline ends. The germline gives CDR1 SGHTA, CDR2 FQGNSA. CDR3 region: CASSSSGMQETQYF. Written as DNA, the CDR3 is TGTGCCAGCAGCTCTTCTGGAATGCAAGAGACCCAGTACTTC.

This clone has just one count. The V and J genes are TRBV3-1 (or the pseudogene TRBV3-2) and TRBJ2-1; D is undetermined. Trimming pared 3 bases from V and 6 bases from J, leaving 15 bases between. The V gene's germline CDR1 is LGHDT and CDR2 YNNKEL (reference sequence). This CDR3 has 15 amino acids. This chain's CDR3 is CASSHEQVPLNEQFF. In nucleotides, the CDR3 is TGTGCCAGCAGCCATGAGCAAGTCCCTCTCAATGAGCAGTTCTTC.

The V gene is TRBV19, the J gene TRBJ2-7; 7 bases are a match to TRBD1. The V gene's germline CDR1 is LNHDA and CDR2 SQIVND (reference sequence). V lost 1 base to trimming and J lost 5 bases; unmatched junction nucleotides: 2. This CDR3 is 13 amino acids long. The CDR3: CASSIGQGDEQYF. The CDR3 DNA reads as TGTGCCAGTAGTATAGGTCAGGGGGACGAGCAGTACTTC.

The chain carries TRBV14 and TRBJ1-2, with a possible D match to TRBD1 (5 bases). Germline-derived CDR1 and CDR2 are SGHDN and FVKESK. The CDR3 consists of 13 residues. V lost 5 bases, J lost 8 bases, and 15 bases lay in between. In DNA form, the CDR3 reads TGTGCCAGCAGCACTGGACATAATATCGGCTACACCTTC. It specifies CASSTGHNIGYTF.

The V gene is TRBV6-5, the J gene TRBJ1-2; possible D gene TRBD1, 6 bases. The CDR3 sequence is 15 residues long. Germline V gene lookup returns CDR1 MNHEY and CDR2 SVGAGI. V lost 2 bases and J lost 6, with 16 bases in between. CDR3 in amino acids: CASSYSRWGLNGYTF. CDR3 nucleotides: TGTGCCAGCAGTTACAGCCGGTGGGGGCTGAATGGCTACACCTTC.

The V and J genes are TRBV7-2 and TRBJ2-7; D might be TRBD2 (5 bases). Trimming took 5 bases from V and 3 from J, leaving 14 bases between them. The CDR3 is 14 amino acids. CDR1 is SGHTA and CDR2 is FQGNSA in the germline V gene. DNA for the CDR3: TGTGCCAGCAGCCAAGACGGACTGGACTACGAGCAGTACTTC. It encodes CASSQDGLDYEQYF.

The chain combines TRBV27 with TRBJ1-1; D unresolved. Trimming pared 8 bases from V and 8 bases from J, leaving 15 bases between. Germline lookup yields CDR1 MNHEY and CDR2 SMNVEV (reference sequence). The CDR3 consists of 12 residues. The CDR3 coding sequence is TGTGCCAGCGGCGGCCCACCGGGAGAAGCTTTCTTT. This translates into CASGGPPGEAFF.

This clone was observed once. The chain couples TRBV28 to TRBJ1-4; no definite D call. CDR3 length: 12 amino acids. V lost 5 bases to trimming and J lost 3 bases, with 4 bases between them. Germline CDR1 reads MDHEN; CDR2 reads SYDVKM. CDR3 amino acids: CASSGPNEKLFF. The CDR3 DNA reads as TGTGCCAGCAGTGGGCCTAATGAAAAACTGTTTTTT.

CDR3 loop: CASSTLRGQGWLQQETQYF. DNA of the CDR3: TGTGCCAGCAGTACTCTCCGGGGACAGGGGTGGCTCCAACAAGAGACCCAGTACTTC. The genes are TRBV28 and TRBJ2-5, with TRBD1 identical over 10 bases. The length of the CDR3 is 19 residues. The ends lost 5 bases at V and 2 bases at J; junction bases unmatched: 17. Germline loops: CDR1 MDHEN, CDR2 SYDVKM. The full variable domain, in which reference TRBV28 and TRBJ2-5 provide the parts outside the CDR3, is DVKVTQSSRYLVKRTGEKVFLECVQDMDHENMFWYRQDPGLGLRLIYFSYDVKMKEKGDIPEGYSVSREKKERFSLILESASTNQTSMYLCASSTLRGQGWLQQETQYFGPGTRLLVL.

V is TRBV12-3 or TRBV12-4 and J is TRBJ2-7, with 7 bases lining up with TRBD2. This CDR3 has 13 amino acids. V shed 5 bases and J 2 bases; nucleotides not matched to a gene: 3. The CDR3 DNA reads as TGTGCCAGCAGTCGGGGGAGGGCCTACGAGCAGTACTTC. Protein sequence: CASSRGRAYEQYF.

CDR3 DNA: TGTGCCAGCAGTGACAGGGCTGGGGCCAACGTCCTGACTTTC. It translates to CASSDRAGANVLTF. This chain uses TRBV2 with TRBJ2-6; a weak D match, TRBD1 (5 bases). The germline V gene has CDR1 SNHLY and CDR2 FYNNEI. The CDR3 runs to 14 residues. V lost 3 bases to trimming and J lost 2 bases, with 5 bases between them.

The rearrangement links TRBV10-3 to TRBJ1-3; unclear D gene. The CDR3 is made up of 15 amino acids. The germline gives CDR1 ENHRY, CDR2 SYGVKD. Trimming removed 4 bases from V and 3 bases from J, with 13 bases in between. The CDR3 spells CAISAVTRRGNTIYF. The DNA for the CDR3 is TGTGCCATCAGTGCGGTCACCCGTCGTGGAAACACCATATATTTT.